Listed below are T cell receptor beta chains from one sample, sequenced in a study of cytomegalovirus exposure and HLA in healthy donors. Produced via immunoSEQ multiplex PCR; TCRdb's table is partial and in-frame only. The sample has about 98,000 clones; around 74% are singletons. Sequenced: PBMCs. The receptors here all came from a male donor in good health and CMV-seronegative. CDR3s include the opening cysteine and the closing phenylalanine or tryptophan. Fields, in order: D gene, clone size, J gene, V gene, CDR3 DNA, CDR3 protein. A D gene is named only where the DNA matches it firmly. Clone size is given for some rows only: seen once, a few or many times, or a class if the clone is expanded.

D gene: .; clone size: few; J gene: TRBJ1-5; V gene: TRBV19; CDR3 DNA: TGTGCCAGCATAGGGCCCGACAGGCAGCCCCAGCATTTT; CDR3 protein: CASIGPDRQPQHF
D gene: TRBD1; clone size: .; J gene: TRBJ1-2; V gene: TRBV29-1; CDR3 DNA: TGCAGCGTTGAAGATGGAGGGGGCGATGGCTACACCTTC; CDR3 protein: CSVEDGGGDGYTF
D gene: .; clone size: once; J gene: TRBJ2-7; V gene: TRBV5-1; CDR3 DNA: TGCGCCAGCAGCTTGGCTATCTCCAGGTTTTCCTACGAGCAGTACTTC; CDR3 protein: CASSLAISRFSYEQYF
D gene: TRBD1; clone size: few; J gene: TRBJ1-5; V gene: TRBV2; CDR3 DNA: TGTGCCAGCAGTGAACTAGGGACAGGTAGCAATCAGCCCCAGCATTTT; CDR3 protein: CASSELGTGSNQPQHF
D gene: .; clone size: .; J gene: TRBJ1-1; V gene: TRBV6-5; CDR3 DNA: TGTGCCAGCAGAAGGACAGATAACACTGAGGCTTTCTTT; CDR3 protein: CASRRTDNTEAFF
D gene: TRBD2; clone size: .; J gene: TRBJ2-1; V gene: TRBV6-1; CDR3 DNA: TGTGCCAGCTGTGGTCTAGCGGCCTACAATGAGCAGTTCTTC; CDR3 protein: CASCGLAAYNEQFF
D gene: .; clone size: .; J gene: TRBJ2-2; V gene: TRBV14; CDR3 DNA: TGTGCCAGCAGCCATGGGCGAATTGCTCCCGCCGGGGAGCTGTTTTTT; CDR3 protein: CASSHGRIAPAGELFF
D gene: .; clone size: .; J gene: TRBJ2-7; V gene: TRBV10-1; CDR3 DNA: TGCGCCAGCAGGGCTAGTTCACGGTCCTACGAGCAGTACTTC; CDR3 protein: CASRASSRSYEQYF
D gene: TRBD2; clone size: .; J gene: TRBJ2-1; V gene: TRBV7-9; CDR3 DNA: TGTGCCAGCAGCCCCGGTTGGGGCGGGAGCTCCGGTGAGCAGTTCTTC; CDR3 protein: CASSPGWGGSSGEQFF
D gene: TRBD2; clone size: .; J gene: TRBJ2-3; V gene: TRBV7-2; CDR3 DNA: TGTGCCAGCAGCTTAGCCAGCGGGGATAGCACAGATACGCAGTATTTT; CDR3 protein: CASSLASGDSTDTQYF
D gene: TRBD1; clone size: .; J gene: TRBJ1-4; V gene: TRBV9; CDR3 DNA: TGTGCCAGCAGCCCGACGACAGGGGTTGACGCTAGACTGTTTTTT; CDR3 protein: CASSPTTGVDARLFF
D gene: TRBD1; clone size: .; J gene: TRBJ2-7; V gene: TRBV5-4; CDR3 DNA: TGTGCCAGCAGGGGACAGGGGTCCTACGAGCAGTACTTC; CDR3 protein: CASRGQGSYEQYF
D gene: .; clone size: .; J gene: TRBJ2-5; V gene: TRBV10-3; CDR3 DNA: TGTGCCATCAGTGAGCCAAGCAGGGATCGAGAGACCCAGTACTTC; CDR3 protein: CAISEPSRDRETQYF
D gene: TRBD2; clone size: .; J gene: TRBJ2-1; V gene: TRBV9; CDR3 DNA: TGTGCCAGCAGCCCGGGACTAGCGGGTAGCAATGAGCAGTTCTTC; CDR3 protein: CASSPGLAGSNEQFF
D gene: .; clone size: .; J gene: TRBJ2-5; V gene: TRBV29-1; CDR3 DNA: TGCAGCGTTGATTGGCAAGTCCAAGAGACCCAGTACTTC; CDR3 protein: CSVDWQVQETQYF
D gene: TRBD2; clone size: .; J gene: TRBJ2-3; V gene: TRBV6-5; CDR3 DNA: TGTGCCAGCAGTTATTTAGCGGGAGGGCCTCCTACGCAGTATTTT; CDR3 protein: CASSYLAGGPPTQYF
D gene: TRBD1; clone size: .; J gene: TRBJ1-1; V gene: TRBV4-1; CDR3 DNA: TGCGCCAGCAGGCGACCGGACAGGGAGGGTACTGAAGCTTTCTTT; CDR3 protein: CASRRPDREGTEAFF
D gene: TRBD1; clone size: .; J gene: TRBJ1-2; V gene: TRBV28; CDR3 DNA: TGTGCCAGCAGTAGACCGGGACAGCCTAACTATGGCTACACCTTC; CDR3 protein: CASSRPGQPNYGYTF
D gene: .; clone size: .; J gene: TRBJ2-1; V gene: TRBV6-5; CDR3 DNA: TGTGCCAGCACTCCCCCGGGATTGGGTGTGGATGAGCAGTTCTTC; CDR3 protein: CASTPPGLGVDEQFF
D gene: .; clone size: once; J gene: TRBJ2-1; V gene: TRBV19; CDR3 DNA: TGTGCCAGCTCTCTCAATCTAGCCGATGAGCAGTTCTTC; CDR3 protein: CASSLNLADEQFF
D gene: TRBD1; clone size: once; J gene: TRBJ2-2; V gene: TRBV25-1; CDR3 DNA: TGTGCCAGCAGGCCCTCAGGGGGCTGGACCGGGGAGCTGTTTTTT; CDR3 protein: CASRPSGGWTGELFF
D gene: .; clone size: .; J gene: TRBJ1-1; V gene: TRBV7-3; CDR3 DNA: TGTGCCAGCAGCCAAACAGGGCTGAACACTGAAGCTTTCTTT; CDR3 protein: CASSQTGLNTEAFF
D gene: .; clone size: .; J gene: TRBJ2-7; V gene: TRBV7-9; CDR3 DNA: TGTGCCAGCAGCCGCGGGGCTTCCTACGAGCAGTACTTC; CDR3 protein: CASSRGASYEQYF
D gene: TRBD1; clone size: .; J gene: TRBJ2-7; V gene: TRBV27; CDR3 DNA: TGTGCCAGCAGTGGGACAGGGCCCTACGAGCAGTACTTC; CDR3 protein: CASSGTGPYEQYF
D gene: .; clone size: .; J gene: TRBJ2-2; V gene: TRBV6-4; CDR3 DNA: TGTGCCAGCAGTATGAGGTCCACCGGGGAGCTGTTTTTT; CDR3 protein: CASSMRSTGELFF
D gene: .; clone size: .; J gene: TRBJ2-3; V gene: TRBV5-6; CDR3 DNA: TGTGCCAGCAGCAGACCGACAGGGCCGACGGGAGGGCCCACAGATACGCAGTATTTT; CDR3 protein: CASSRPTGPTGGPTDTQYF
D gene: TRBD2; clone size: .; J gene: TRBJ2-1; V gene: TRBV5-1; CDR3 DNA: TGCGCCAGCAGCCTACTAGGGACTAGAGGGCAGATGTCAAATGAGCAGTTCTTC; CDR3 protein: CASSLLGTRGQMSNEQFF
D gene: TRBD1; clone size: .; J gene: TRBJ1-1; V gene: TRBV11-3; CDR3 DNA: TGTGCCAGCAGCTTAGTAGTCGGGGGACTCACCAGGGGGGTGAACACTGAAGCTTTCTTT; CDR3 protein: CASSLVVGGLTRGVNTEAFF
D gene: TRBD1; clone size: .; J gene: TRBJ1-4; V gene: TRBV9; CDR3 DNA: TGTGCCAGCAGCGTGGAGACAGGGATGAATGAAAAACTGTTTTTT; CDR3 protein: CASSVETGMNEKLFF
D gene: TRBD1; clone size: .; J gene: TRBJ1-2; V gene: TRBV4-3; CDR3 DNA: TGCGCCAGCAGCCCCTATGGGGGGACAGTGTGGGACTATGGCTACACCTTC; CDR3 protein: CASSPYGGTVWDYGYTF
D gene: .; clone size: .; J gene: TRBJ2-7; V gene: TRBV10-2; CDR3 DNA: TGCGCCAGCAGTGAACTTAACTACGAGCAGTACTTC; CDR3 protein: CASSELNYEQYF
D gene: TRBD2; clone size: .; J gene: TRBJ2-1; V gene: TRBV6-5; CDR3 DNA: TGTGCCAGCAGGAGCGGGAGAGCCTCCTACAATGAGCAGTTCTTC; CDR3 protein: CASRSGRASYNEQFF
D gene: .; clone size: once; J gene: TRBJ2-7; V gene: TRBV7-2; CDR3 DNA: TGTGCCAGCAGTCTCCCCTACGAGCAGTACTTC; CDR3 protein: CASSLPYEQYF
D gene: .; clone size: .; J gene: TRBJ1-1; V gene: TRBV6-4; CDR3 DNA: TGTGCCAGCAGTGATGGGGGGGAAGCTTTCTTT; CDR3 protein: CASSDGGEAFF
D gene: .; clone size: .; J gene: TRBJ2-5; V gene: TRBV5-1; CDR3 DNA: TGCGCCAGCAGCTCGGACTACTACTATCGGGAGACCCAGTACTTC; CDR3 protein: CASSSDYYYRETQYF
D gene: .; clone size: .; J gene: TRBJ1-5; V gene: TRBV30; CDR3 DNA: TGTGCCTGGAGTGACGGGGTACATCAGCCCCAGCATTTT; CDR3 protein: CAWSDGVHQPQHF
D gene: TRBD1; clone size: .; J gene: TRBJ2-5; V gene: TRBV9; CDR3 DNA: TGTGCCAGCAGCGTCCATTCAGGGGGCAGTGAGACCCAGTACTTC; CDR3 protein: CASSVHSGGSETQYF
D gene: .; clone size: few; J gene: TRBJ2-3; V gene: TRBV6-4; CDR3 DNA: TGTGCCAGCAGTGAAGGCGGGAGCACAGATACGCAGTATTTT; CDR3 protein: CASSEGGSTDTQYF
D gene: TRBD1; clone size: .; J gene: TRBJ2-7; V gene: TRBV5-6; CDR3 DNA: TGTGCCAGCAGCTTGGGAGGGACAGTTTTTTACGAGCAGTACTTC; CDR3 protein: CASSLGGTVFYEQYF
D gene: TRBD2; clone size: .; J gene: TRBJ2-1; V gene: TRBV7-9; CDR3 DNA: TGTGCCAGCAGCTTCCCCGGGACTAGCGGGAGTATTGAGCAGTTCTTC; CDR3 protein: CASSFPGTSGSIEQFF
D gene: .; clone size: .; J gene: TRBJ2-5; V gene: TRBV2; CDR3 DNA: TGTGCCAGCAGTGGGGGGGTAGAGACCCAGTACTTC; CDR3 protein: CASSGGVETQYF
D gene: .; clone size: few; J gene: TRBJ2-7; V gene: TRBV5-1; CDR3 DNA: TGCGCCAGCAGCTCGCGGACAGCAGCCTTAAACGAGCAGTACTTC; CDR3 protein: CASSSRTAALNEQYF
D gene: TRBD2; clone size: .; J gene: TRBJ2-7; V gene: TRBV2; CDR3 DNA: TGTGCCAGCAGTGAATCGGGACTAGCGGGGATCTTGGGCGAGCAGTACTTC; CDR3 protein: CASSESGLAGILGEQYF
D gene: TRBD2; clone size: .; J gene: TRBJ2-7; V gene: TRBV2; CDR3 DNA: TGTGCCAGCAGTGAAACCCAAGCGGGAGTGACCTACGAGCAGTACTTC; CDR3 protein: CASSETQAGVTYEQYF
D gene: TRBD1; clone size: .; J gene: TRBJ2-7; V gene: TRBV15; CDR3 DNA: TGTGCCACCAGCAGAGGAGGCAGGACAGGGGGCTACGAGCAGTACTTC; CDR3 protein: CATSRGGRTGGYEQYF
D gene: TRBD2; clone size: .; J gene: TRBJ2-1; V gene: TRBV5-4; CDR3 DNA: TGTGCCAGCAGCCGAAAGAGAAGCGGGGAAGGCTACAATGAGCAGTTCTTC; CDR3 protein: CASSRKRSGEGYNEQFF
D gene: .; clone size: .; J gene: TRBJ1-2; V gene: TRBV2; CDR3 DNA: TGTGCCAGCAGCAGGGTCTCGGATGGCTACACCTTC; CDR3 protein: CASSRVSDGYTF